Following are 25 T cell receptor beta chains from one sample sequenced in a study of T-cell reconstitution after alpha-beta-depleted transplantation in children. Researchers prepared the TCRbeta library using unique molecular identifiers, the study reports. TCRdb reanalysed the PCR reads using MiXCR and keeps one entry per CDR3 protein. The data hold about 690,000 distinct CDR3 sequences, with approximately 17% observed a single time. This sample comprised PBMCs from the stem cell graft donor, obtained from the stem cell graft. These receptor sequences come from a human donor who donated a stem cell graft to a child with acute myeloid leukemia.

The rearrangement links TRBV7-3 to TRBJ2-3; 9 nucleotides line up with TRBD2. J was trimmed by 3 bases and V by 3 bases; bases with no gene match: 7. CDR3 length: 16 amino acids. Germline V CDR1 and CDR2: SGHTA, FQGTGA. CDR3 in amino acids: CASSFGTSPPTDTQYF. The CDR3 DNA is TGTGCCAGCAGCTTTGGGACTAGCCCCCCGACAGATACGCAGTATTTT.

Of note for this clonotype: This sequence may be a read error, since a much larger clone differs from it by one base. CDR3 sequence: CASSYSRARNTEAFF. In DNA, the CDR3 is TGTGCCAGCAGTTACTCGAGGGCAAGGAACACTGAAGCTTTCTTT. The chain uses TRBV6-5 and TRBJ1-1, with D hard to call. The CDR3 has 15 residues. The V and J ends lost 0 bases and 1 base respectively, with 9 bases between them. Germline V gene lookup returns CDR1 MNHEY and CDR2 SVGAGI.

A remark on this clonotype: This may arise from a read error, as a much more abundant clone is one base away. V is TRBV7-2 and J is TRBJ1-5; the D gene is possibly TRBD1 (6 bases). The CDR3 contains 17 residues. Germline values: CDR1 SGHTA, CDR2 FQGNSA. The CDR3 loop reads CVSSPRGTPHSNQPQHF. For the CDR3, the DNA is TGTGTCAGCAGCCCCCGCGGGACACCACATAGCAATCAGCCCCAGCATTTT. The full variable domain, its missing parts supplied by reference TRBV7-2 and TRBJ1-5, is GAGVSQSPSNKVTEKGKDVELRCDPISGHTALYWYRQSLGQGLEFLIYFQGNSAPDKSGLPSDRFSAERTGGSVSTLTIQRTQQEDSAVYLCVSSPRGTPHSNQPQHFGDGTRLSIL.

This clonotype was seen at least ten times. This chain joins TRBV29-1 and TRBJ2-1; TRBD2 aligns across 9 bases. Germline-derived CDR1 and CDR2 are SQVTM and ANQGSEA. Unmatched junction bases numbered 3, after V lost 0 bases and J lost 3 bases. The CDR3 is 15 amino acids. CDR3 loop: CSVEDLAGRYNEQFF. The CDR3 nucleotides are TGCAGCGTTGAAGATCTAGCGGGGCGCTACAATGAGCAGTTCTTC.

This clonotype was counted only a few times. The chain joins TRBV27 to TRBJ1-1, with 12 bases matching TRBD1. The trim removed 2 bases at V and 7 bases at J, leaving 8 bases unmatched. This CDR3 is 16 amino acids long. CDR1 is MNHEY and CDR2 is SMNVEV in the germline V gene (reference sequence). Here the CDR3 reads CASSLGTGGRKGEAFF. The CDR3 region has the DNA TGTGCCAGCAGTTTAGGGACAGGGGGCCGGAAAGGTGAAGCTTTCTTT.

This clonotype was detected ten times or more. The chain carries TRBV6-5 and TRBJ2-1, with D perhaps matching TRBD2 (6 bases). The CDR3 has 15 residues. Between the trimmed V and J ends, which lost 2 bases and 3 bases, there was a span of 11 bases. From germline, CDR1 is MNHEY and CDR2 SVGAGI. The CDR3 DNA sequence: TGTGCCAGCAGTTACGGCCGGGGGAGCTACAATGAGCAGTTCTTC. The encoded protein is CASSYGRGSYNEQFF.

The CDR3 DNA reads TGTGCCAGCAGTTACGGACAGGCCCTTAGGGGCTATGGCTACACCTTC. Protein product: CASSYGQALRGYGYTF. V and J are TRBV6-5 and TRBJ1-2; 7 bases line up with TRBD1. This CDR3 has 16 amino acids. CDR1 is MNHEY and CDR2 is SVGAGI in the germline V gene. The trim removed 2 bases at V and 4 bases at J, leaving 10 bases unmatched.

There are a few counts of this clonotype. The chain links TRBV6-1 to TRBJ1-5, with TRBD1 identical over 7 bases. The ends lost 7 bases at V and 5 bases at J; junction bases unmatched: 11. The CDR3 is 15 amino acids. Germline V gives CDR1 MNHNS, CDR2 SASEGT. In DNA form, the CDR3 reads TGTGCCAGCACCACTGACAGGGCCCGATATCAGCCCCAGCATTTT. It yields the protein CASTTDRARYQPQHF.

In its sample, this clonotype was seen a few times. The rearrangement joins TRBV24-1 to TRBJ1-1, with D perhaps matching TRBD1 (6 bases). CDR1 and CDR2 (germline): KGHDR, SFDVKD. The CDR3 runs 18 residues. V lost 4 bases and J 2 bases, leaving 22 bases between the germline ends. The DNA of the CDR3 is TGTGCCACCAGTGAGCCTCTCCCATGGACAGTTTTAAACACTGAAGCTTTCTTT. As protein: CATSEPLPWTVLNTEAFF.

This clonotype was counted only a few times. The rearrangement links TRBV30 to TRBJ1-2, with 9 bases fitting TRBD1. CDR1 is GTSNPN, CDR2 SVGIG, per germline (reference sequence). The CDR3 has 14 residues. The V segment lost 4 bases and the J segment 4 bases; nucleotides outside the gene matches: 7. The CDR3 reads CAWIPDRGGYGYTF. The CDR3 coding sequence is TGTGCCTGGATACCGGACAGGGGAGGCTATGGCTACACCTTC.

This clonotype was seen repeatedly, ten times or more. This chain connects TRBV20-1 to TRBJ1-4; 11 nucleotides align to TRBD1. The CDR3 loop spans 17 amino acids. V lost 4 bases, J lost 3 bases, and 10 bases stayed unmatched. Germline lookup yields CDR1 DFQATT and CDR2 SNEGSKA (reference sequence). The CDR3 bases are TGCAGTGCTAACCGGGACAGGGGGGCCGCGGCTAATGAAAAACTGTTTTTT. The encoded protein is CSANRDRGAAANEKLFF.

This chain connects TRBV27 to TRBJ2-4, with no clear D. CDR1 and CDR2 (germline): MNHEY, SMNVEV (reference sequence). V lost 6 bases, J lost 9 bases, and 12 bases lay in between. The CDR3 is made up of 12 amino acids. The chain's CDR3 is CASRPVGGIQYF. CDR3 nucleotides: TGTGCCAGCAGGCCCGTTGGTGGCATTCAGTACTTC.

CDR3 amino acids: CASSPQTGGSYNEQFF. The CDR3 region has the DNA TGTGCCAGCAGCCCTCAGACAGGGGGATCCTACAATGAGCAGTTCTTC. The chain recombines TRBV4-2 with TRBJ2-1, with 9 bases aligning to TRBD1. V dropped 4 bases and J dropped 1; count of bases not matched to a gene: 5. Per germline, CDR1 LGHNA and CDR2 YNFKEQ. The CDR3 is made up of 16 amino acids.

This clonotype was found many times. The chain joins TRBV29-1 to TRBJ1-2, with TRBD1 matching over 7 bases. Germline V lookup: CDR1 SQVTM, CDR2 ANQGSEA. CDR3 length equals 13 residues. Losses at the gene ends were 6 bases for V and 4 bases for J; bases not matched to a gene: 8. The CDR3 nucleotides are TGCAGCGTCCTTCAGGGGGTAGGCTATGGCTACACCTTC. It specifies CSVLQGVGYGYTF. The variable domain in full, with the rest retrieved from reference TRBV29-1 and TRBJ1-2, is SAVISQKPSRDICQRGTSLTIQCQVDSQVTMMFWYRQQPGQSLTLIATANQGSEATYESGFVIDKFPISRPNLTFSTLTVSNMSPEDSSIYLCSVLQGVGYGYTFGSGTRLTVV.

The gene calls are TRBV7-3 and TRBJ2-1, with D possibly matching TRBD1 (5 bases). The CDR3 is made up of 18 amino acids. Germline assignment: CDR1 SGHTA and CDR2 FQGTGA. Between the trimmed V and J ends, which lost 4 bases and 2 bases, there was a span of 21 bases. The CDR3 protein is CASSSGFWGSGAYNEQFF. The CDR3 DNA reads as TGTGCCAGCAGCTCTGGTTTTTGGGGCTCAGGAGCCTACAATGAGCAGTTCTTC.

This clonotype was counted ten times or more. V usage is TRBV20-1 and J usage is TRBJ2-1; 10 bases line up with TRBD2. The CDR3 spans 15 residues. The J segment lost 8 bases and the V segment lost 2 bases, leaving 9 bases of the junction unmatched. CDR1 and CDR2 from the germline V gene are DFQATT and SNEGSKA (reference sequence). The CDR3 sequence is CSARSLAGAEYEQFF. Here the CDR3 DNA reads TGCAGTGCTAGATCCCTAGCGGGGGCCGAGTATGAGCAGTTCTTC.

This clonotype was detected many times. V usage is TRBV20-1 and J usage is TRBJ2-5; maybe TRBD1 (6 bases). The CDR3 loop spans 16 amino acids. V lost 5 bases, J lost 2 bases, and 21 bases lay in between. Germline CDR1 DFQATT, CDR2 SNEGSKA (reference sequence). As DNA, the CDR3 is TGCAGTGCTCCCCGAGGGACATACGTTTTTCAAGAGACCCAGTACTTC. It specifies CSAPRGTYVFQETQYF.

This clonotype occurred many times. The chain recombines TRBV20-1 with TRBJ2-7; TRBD2 aligns across 10 bases. In germline, CDR1 is DFQATT, CDR2 SNEGSKA (reference sequence). There are 15 residues in the CDR3. With 0 bases clipped from V and 4 bases from J, the junction kept 6 bases outside the gene matches. Here the CDR3 DNA reads TGCAGTGCTAGAGATAGGAGCGGGGGGGTGTACGAGCAGTACTTC. This gives the protein CSARDRSGGVYEQYF.

The rearrangement joins TRBV5-1 to TRBJ1-3; D possibly corresponds to TRBD1 (5 bases). The CDR3 has 15 amino acids. V lost 4 bases, J lost 1 base, and 12 bases lay in between. Germline loops: CDR1 SGHRS, CDR2 YFSETQ. CDR3 coding DNA: TGCGCCAGCAGCCATGGCAGGGCTTCTGGAAACACCATATATTTT. Translated, it gives CASSHGRASGNTIYF.

In this sample, this clonotype turned up many times. This sequence joins TRBV20-1 and TRBJ2-1; 9 bases line up with TRBD2. The germline CDR1 and CDR2 sequences are DFQATT and SNEGSKA (reference sequence). The CDR3 contains 17 residues. V was pared by 1 base and J by 1 base, with 8 bases of the junction left unmatched. The CDR3 here is CSARGGSGLASYNEQFF. CDR3 DNA sequence: TGCAGTGCTAGAGGAGGTTCCGGACTAGCGTCCTACAATGAGCAGTTCTTC.

This clonotype was recorded many times. The chain employs TRBV20-1 and TRBJ2-7, with no clear D. This CDR3 spans 13 amino acids. CDR1 and CDR2 from the germline V gene are DFQATT and SNEGSKA (reference sequence). V was cut by 1 base and J by 2 bases, with 9 bases left in between. The CDR3 here is CSARAGHPYEQYF. Here the CDR3 DNA reads TGCAGTGCTAGAGCGGGCCATCCCTACGAGCAGTACTTC.

This clonotype was seen more than once but under ten times. The chain employs TRBV6-1 and TRBJ2-7, with TRBD1 matching over 7 bases. CDR1 and CDR2 (germline): MNHNS, SASEGT. The CDR3 totals 13 residues. The trim removed 8 bases at V and 2 bases at J, leaving 6 bases unmatched. The CDR3 reads CASRQGEAYEQYV. As DNA, the CDR3 is TGTGCCAGCCGTCAGGGGGAAGCCTACGAGCAGTACGTC.

The chain employs TRBV9 and TRBJ2-2; D call uncertain. The germline V gene has CDR1 SGDLS and CDR2 YYNGEE. The length of the CDR3 is 16 residues. Trimming took 0 bases from V and 3 from J, leaving 12 bases between them. The CDR3 DNA is TGTGCCAGCAGCGTAGTCTCCCAGGCCCACACCGGGGAGCTGTTTTTT. Translated: CASSVVSQAHTGELFF.

The table lists this clonotype with many counts. V gene TRBV20-1 combines with J gene TRBJ2-7, with 10 nucleotides matching TRBD2. The CDR3 has 14 amino acids. V dropped 6 bases and J dropped 1; count of bases not matched to a gene: 6. Germline lookup yields CDR1 DFQATT and CDR2 SNEGSKA (reference sequence). The CDR3 region is CSAETSGRSYEQYV. The CDR3 bases are TGCAGTGCCGAGACTAGCGGGCGATCCTACGAGCAGTACGTC.

The chain combines TRBV6-2 or TRBV6-3 with TRBJ2-5, with D uncertain. Trimming shortened V by 2 bases and J by 2 bases, and 12 bases separated the two germline ends. The CDR3 has 15 residues. Germline-derived CDR1 and CDR2 are MNHEY and SVGEGT. As DNA, the CDR3 is TGTGCCAGCAGTTACGACGGCAGGATACAAGAGACCCAGTACTTC. Protein sequence: CASSYDGRIQETQYF.